Following are 10 T cell receptor beta chains from one sample sequenced in a study of shared clonotypes between healthy human individuals (dated by TCRdb to 2018 to 2020). The library was obtained by the immunoSEQ multiplex PCR assay. In TCRdb, the immuneACCESS table is reduced to in-frame sequences with V and J assigned. These tables do not hold every clone; where another copy was compared, an unresolved V gene accounts for under half, and the others remain unexplained. The sample includes roughly 2 million clones, with approximately 96% observed a single time. The top ten clonotypes cover around 0.13% of the sample. The sample comprised naive CD4+ T cells sorted from blood. According to the study, the label for this sample's cell subset or site signals: CD45RA+ positively selected. These receptors all stem from a young man in good health.

The V gene is TRBV18, the J gene TRBJ1-2; D uncertain. The CDR3 extends over 14 amino acids. The ends were cut back, 1 base at V and 5 bases at J, with 11 bases in the middle. Germline loops: CDR1 KGHSH, CDR2 LQKENI. The DNA of the CDR3 is TGTGCCAGCTCACCACTGACCTCCGAATATGGCTACACCTTC. Translation gives CASSPLTSEYGYTF.

In this sample, this clone turned up once. This chain links TRBV5-1 with TRBJ2-7; 8 nucleotides align to TRBD1. CDR3 length: 18 amino acids. Per the germline V gene, CDR1 is SGHRS and CDR2 is YFSETQ. V shed 1 base and J 3 bases; nucleotides not matched to a gene: 15. CDR3 loop: CASSLTGQASIGFYEQYF. Written as DNA, the CDR3 is TGCGCCAGCAGCTTGACGGGACAGGCTTCGATCGGTTTCTACGAGCAGTACTTC.

The chain combines TRBV28 with TRBJ2-2; D ambiguous. V was clipped by 7 bases and J by 7 bases, with 10 bases between them. Germline loops: CDR1 MDHEN, CDR2 SYDVKM. The length of the CDR3 is 12 residues. This chain's CDR3 is CASTRQRGELFF. DNA for the CDR3: TGTGCCAGCACCCGTCAGCGCGGGGAGCTGTTTTTT.

The rearrangement uses TRBV11-2 and TRBJ1-2; D unresolved. The germline gives CDR1 SGHAT, CDR2 FQNNGV. V lost 5 bases, J lost 4 bases, and 23 bases lay in between. This CDR3 contains 17 residues. CDR3 nucleotide sequence: TGTGCCAGCAGCCCTAATCCCCAGGCCAACTCTGGCTATGGCTACACCTTC. Its protein is CASSPNPQANSGYGYTF.

The rearrangement joins TRBV10-3 to TRBJ2-7; D unclear. The CDR3 is 12 residues long. The V gene lost 0 bases and the J gene lost 5 bases, with 5 bases spanning the gap. Germline V CDR1 and CDR2: ENHRY, SYGVKD. CDR3: CAISESINEQYF. The CDR3 DNA follows: TGTGCCATCAGTGAGTCGATAAACGAGCAGTACTTC.

The genes are TRBV5-1 and TRBJ2-7, with 12 positions matching TRBD2. Germline CDR1 SGHRS, CDR2 YFSETQ. V trimming: 7 bases; J trimming: 0 bases; junction bases outside the gene matches: 8. CDR3 length: 16 residues. CDR3 nucleotides: TGCGCCAGCCGAGCAGGACTAGCGGGGAACTCCTACGAGCAGTACTTC. Translated, it gives CASRAGLAGNSYEQYF.

The rearrangement joins TRBV19 to TRBJ2-1, with D perhaps TRBD2 (6 bases). There are 15 residues in the CDR3. Trimming left V 3 bases short and J 5 bases short, with 14 bases between. Germline V CDR1 and CDR2: LNHDA, SQIVND (reference sequence). CDR3 nucleotide sequence: TGTGCCAGTAGTATCCGAGCGGGCACACACAATGAGCAGTTCTTC. It codes for CASSIRAGTHNEQFF.

The rearrangement joins TRBV14 to TRBJ2-7, with D uncertain. Germline V gene lookup returns CDR1 SGHDN and CDR2 FVKESK. V lost 3 bases and J 1 base, leaving 10 bases between the germline ends. This CDR3 spans 14 amino acids. CDR3 DNA sequence: TGTGCCAGCAGCCACTTCCAGACATCCTACGAGCAGTACTTC. This gives the protein CASSHFQTSYEQYF.

The chain couples TRBV4-2 to TRBJ1-5; perhaps TRBD1 as D (6 bases). CDR1 and CDR2 from the germline V gene are LGHNA and YNFKEQ. Trimming left V 0 bases short and J 9 bases short, with 15 bases between. The CDR3 length is 15 residues. The CDR3 spells CASSQDRRGGWPQHF. The CDR3 DNA follows: TGTGCCAGCAGCCAAGATCGGAGGGGGGGGTGGCCCCAGCATTTT.

The CDR3, as DNA: TGTGCCAGCAGCGTAAGTAGCGGGAGGGCCCTCGCAGATACGCAGTATTTT. Translation: CASSVSSGRALADTQYF. The chain has TRBV9 and TRBJ2-3, with 11 bases matching TRBD2. The V segment lost 1 base and the J segment 4 bases; nucleotides outside the gene matches: 8. CDR1 SGDLS and CDR2 YYNGEE come from the germline V gene. The CDR3 has 17 residues. Using reference TRBV9 and TRBJ2-3 for the parts outside the CDR3, the full variable domain is DSGVTQTPKHLITATGQRVTLRCSPRSGDLSVYWYQQSLDQGLQFLIQYYNGEERAKGNILERFSAQQFPDLHSELNLSSLELGDSALYFCASSVSSGRALADTQYFGPGTRLTVL.